Listed below are T cell receptor beta chains from one sample, sequenced in a study of blood T cells in healthy people across ages. MiXCR, run by TCRdb on the 5' RACE reads, gives a single entry per CDR3 protein. The sample records more than 750,000 distinct CDR3 sequences, 25% to 35% being singletons. This sample was also put to use in a study of T cells of mothers and their children.

The sample comprised blood. These receptors originate from a woman in her 40s in good health. The CDR3 runs from the conserved cysteine through the conserved F or W. D genes are given only for firm matches. Size is omitted from some rows. Given values are once, few, many or a class for expanded clones.

D: TRBD1
J: TRBJ2-3
V: TRBV30
size: NA
DNA: TGTGTCTGGAGGCCCTCCCAGGGGGAGAACACAGATACGCAGTATTTT
CDR3: CVWRPSQGENTDTQYF

D: TRBD1
J: TRBJ2-7
V: TRBV6-4
size: few
DNA: TGTGCCAGTAGCGAAGAGGGGACAGGGGCCTACGAGCAGTACTTC
CDR3: CASSEEGTGAYEQYF

D: NA
J: TRBJ1-1
V: TRBV30
size: NA
DNA: TGTGCCTGGATGTCACACACTAACACTGAAGCTTTCTTT
CDR3: CAWMSHTNTEAFF

D: NA
J: TRBJ1-5
V: TRBV10-3
size: few
DNA: TGTGCCACGGCGGAGGGCAATCAGCCCCAGCATTTT
CDR3: CATAEGNQPQHF

D: TRBD2
J: TRBJ2-7
V: TRBV12-3/TRBV12-4
size: NA
DNA: TGTGCCAGCAGAAAGGGACTAGCGGGGGGTGGGCAGTACTTC
CDR3: CASRKGLAGGGQYF

D: NA
J: TRBJ1-2
V: TRBV4-2
size: NA
DNA: TGTGCCAGCAGACCCACGGTAGCGTTTAGCGGCTACACCTTC
CDR3: CASRPTVAFSGYTF

D: NA
J: TRBJ2-3
V: TRBV10-3
size: many
DNA: TGTGCCATCAGTGACCTGGCTAGCACAGATACGCAGTATTTT
CDR3: CAISDLASTDTQYF

D: NA
J: TRBJ2-5
V: TRBV6-1
size: few
DNA: TGTGCCAGCACTAAGGGGCAGTCATCATCCGGGGCCCAAGAGATCCAGTACTTC
CDR3: CASTKGQSSSGAQEIQYF

D: TRBD2
J: TRBJ2-1
V: TRBV11-3
size: few
DNA: TGTGCCAGCAGCTTAGGGCTAGCGGGGGCTAAGCAGTTCTTC
CDR3: CASSLGLAGAKQFF

D: TRBD1
J: TRBJ1-2
V: TRBV2
size: NA
DNA: TGTGCCAGCAGTCCCCAAACAGGGGGACGCACCTTC
CDR3: CASSPQTGGRTF

D: TRBD1
J: TRBJ2-5
V: TRBV7-8
size: NA
DNA: TGTGCCAGCAGCTTAGCGACAGGGATTGCGCAAGAGACCCAGTACTTC
CDR3: CASSLATGIAQETQYF

D: NA
J: TRBJ1-1
V: TRBV7-8
size: once
DNA: TGTGCCAGCAGCCTGGACTATGGGACTGAAGCTTTCTTT
CDR3: CASSLDYGTEAFF

D: TRBD1
J: TRBJ2-3
V: TRBV7-2
size: NA
DNA: TGTGCCAGCAGCTTAGTGGGACAGCTGCCTAGCACAGATACGCAGTATTTT
CDR3: CASSLVGQLPSTDTQYF

D: NA
J: TRBJ2-7
V: TRBV6-2/TRBV6-3
size: few
DNA: TGTGCCAGCAGCCATCCGGACAGTTCCTACGAGCAGTACTTC
CDR3: CASSHPDSSYEQYF

D: NA
J: TRBJ1-1
V: TRBV4-1
size: few
DNA: TGCGCCAGCAGCCAAGGGGGGGCCGGGGCTGAAGCTTTCTTT
CDR3: CASSQGGAGAEAFF

D: NA
J: TRBJ2-7
V: TRBV5-1
size: many
DNA: TGCGCCAGCACCGACGAGGGATCCTACGAGCAGTACTTC
CDR3: CASTDEGSYEQYF

D: NA
J: TRBJ2-3
V: TRBV20-1
size: many
DNA: TGCAGTGCGGTCCTCTGGCGGGGCATAGATACGCAGTATTTT
CDR3: CSAVLWRGIDTQYF

D: TRBD1
J: TRBJ2-7
V: TRBV14
size: NA
DNA: TGTGCCAGCAGCCAATTTCCCGGGACAGGATTAAGCGAGCAGTACTTC
CDR3: CASSQFPGTGLSEQYF